This TCR beta chain was captured in a study of T cell responses to AZD1222 COVID-19 vaccine. Overall study: Second-dose intervals of approximately 4 or approximately 12 weeks were pooled. General study points: Reports indicate that nearly half of spike-specific TCRs are directed at unmutated variant regions.

Comments on this clone: No antigen is known for it.

V lost 5 bases to trimming and J lost 3 bases, with 10 bases between them. The CDR3 has 13 amino acids. Germline-derived CDR1 and CDR2 are LNHDA and SQIVND (reference sequence). Sequencing used immunoSEQ multiplex PCR; TCRdb keeps in-frame clones, though not all of them. The sample holds 150,000 to 200,000 clones, 90% to 95% seen once. This TCR came from an adult in good health. The specimen was peripheral blood, collected on day 0 of AZD1222 vaccination. The chain recombines TRBV19 with TRBJ1-1; D remains ambiguous. CDR3: CASSPSPYTEAFF. For the CDR3, the DNA is TGTGCCAGTAGTCCTAGCCCCTACACTGAAGCTTTCTTT. Looking up the rest from reference TRBV19 and TRBJ1-1 gives the full variable domain: DGGITQSPKYLFRKEGQNVTLSCEQNLNHDAMYWYRQDPGQGLRLIYYSQIVNDFQKGDIAEGYSVSREKKESFPLTVTSAQKNPTAFYLCASSPSPYTEAFFGQGTRLTVV.